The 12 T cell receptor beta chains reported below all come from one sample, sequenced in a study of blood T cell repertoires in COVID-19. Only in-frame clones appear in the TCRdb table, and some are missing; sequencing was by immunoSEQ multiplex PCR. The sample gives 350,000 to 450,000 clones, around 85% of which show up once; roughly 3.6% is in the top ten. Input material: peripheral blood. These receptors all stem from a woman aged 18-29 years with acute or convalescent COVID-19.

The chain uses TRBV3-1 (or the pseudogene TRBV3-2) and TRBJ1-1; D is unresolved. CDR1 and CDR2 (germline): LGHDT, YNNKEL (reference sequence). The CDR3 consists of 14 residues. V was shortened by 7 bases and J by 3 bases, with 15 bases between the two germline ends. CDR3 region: CASTPEGGYTEAFF. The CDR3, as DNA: TGTGCCAGCACCCCCGAAGGCGGATACACTGAAGCTTTCTTT.

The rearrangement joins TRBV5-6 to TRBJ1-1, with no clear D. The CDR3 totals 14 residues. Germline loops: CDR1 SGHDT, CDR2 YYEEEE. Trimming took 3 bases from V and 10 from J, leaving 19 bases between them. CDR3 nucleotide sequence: TGTGCCAGCAGCTCCGAGAATACCGTCCACCCAGCTTTCTTT. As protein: CASSSENTVHPAFF.

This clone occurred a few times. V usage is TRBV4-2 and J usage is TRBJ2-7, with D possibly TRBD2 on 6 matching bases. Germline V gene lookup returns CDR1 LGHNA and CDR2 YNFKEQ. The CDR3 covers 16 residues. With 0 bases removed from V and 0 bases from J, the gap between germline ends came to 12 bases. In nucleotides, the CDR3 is TGTGCCAGCAGCCAAGAGTGGTCCGGGAGCTCCTACGAGCAGTACTTC. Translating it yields CASSQEWSGSSYEQYF.

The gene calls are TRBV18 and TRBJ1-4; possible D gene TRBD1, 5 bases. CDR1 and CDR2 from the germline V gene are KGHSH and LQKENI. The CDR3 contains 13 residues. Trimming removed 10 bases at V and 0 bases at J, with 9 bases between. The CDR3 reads CATGGSTNEKLFF. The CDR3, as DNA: TGTGCCACCGGGGGATCAACTAATGAAAAACTGTTTTTT.

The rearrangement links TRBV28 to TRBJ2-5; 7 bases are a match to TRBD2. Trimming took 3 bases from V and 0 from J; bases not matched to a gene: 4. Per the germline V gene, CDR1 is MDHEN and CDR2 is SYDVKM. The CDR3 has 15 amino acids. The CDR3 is CASSFPSGYQETQYF. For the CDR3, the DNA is TGTGCCAGCAGTTTCCCTAGCGGTTACCAAGAGACCCAGTACTTC.

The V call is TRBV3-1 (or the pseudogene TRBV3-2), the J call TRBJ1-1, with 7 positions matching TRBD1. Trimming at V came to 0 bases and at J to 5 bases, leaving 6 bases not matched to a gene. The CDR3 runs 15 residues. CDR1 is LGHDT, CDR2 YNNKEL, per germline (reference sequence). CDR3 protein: CASSQDVQGWTEAFF. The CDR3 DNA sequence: TGTGCCAGCAGCCAAGATGTACAGGGGTGGACTGAAGCTTTCTTT.

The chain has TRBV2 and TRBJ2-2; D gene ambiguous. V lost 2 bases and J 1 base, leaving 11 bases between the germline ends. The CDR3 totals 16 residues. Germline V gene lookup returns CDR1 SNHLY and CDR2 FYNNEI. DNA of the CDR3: TGTGCCAGCAGTGAACCGGTCCCCCGGAACACCGGGGAGCTGTTTTTT. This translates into CASSEPVPRNTGELFF.

The CDR3 spells CASCNLNSNTEAFF. In DNA, the CDR3 is TGTGCCAGCTGTAATTTAAATTCGAACACTGAAGCTTTCTTT. This chain links TRBV2 with TRBJ1-1; D remains unclear. The CDR3 is made up of 14 amino acids. V was cut by 8 bases and J by 1 base, with 14 bases left in between. The germline gives CDR1 SNHLY, CDR2 FYNNEI. The variable domain in full, with the rest retrieved from reference TRBV2 and TRBJ1-1, is EPEVTQTPSHQVTQMGQEVILRCVPISNHLYFYWYRQILGQKVEFLVSFYNNEISEKSEIFDDQFSVERPDGSNFTLKIRSTKLEDSAMYFCASCNLNSNTEAFFGQGTRLTVV.

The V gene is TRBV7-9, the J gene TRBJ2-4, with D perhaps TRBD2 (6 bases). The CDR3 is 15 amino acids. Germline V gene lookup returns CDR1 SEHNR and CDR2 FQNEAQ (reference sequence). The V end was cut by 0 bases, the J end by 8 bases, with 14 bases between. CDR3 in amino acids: CASSLARGSADIQYF. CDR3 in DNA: TGTGCCAGCAGCTTAGCGCGGGGATCCGCTGACATTCAGTACTTC.

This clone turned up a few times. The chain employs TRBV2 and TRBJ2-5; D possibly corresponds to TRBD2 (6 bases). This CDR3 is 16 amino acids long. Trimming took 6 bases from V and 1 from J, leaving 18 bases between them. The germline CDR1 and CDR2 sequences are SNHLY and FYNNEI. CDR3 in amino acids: CASRQRFGTSQETQYF. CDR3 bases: TGTGCCAGCAGACAAAGATTCGGGACTTCCCAAGAGACCCAGTACTTC.

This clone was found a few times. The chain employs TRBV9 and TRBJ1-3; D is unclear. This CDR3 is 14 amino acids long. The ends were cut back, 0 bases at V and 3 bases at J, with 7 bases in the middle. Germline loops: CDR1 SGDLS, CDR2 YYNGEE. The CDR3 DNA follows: TGTGCCAGCAGCGTAGGCGAACGTGGAAACACCATATATTTT. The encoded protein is CASSVGERGNTIYF. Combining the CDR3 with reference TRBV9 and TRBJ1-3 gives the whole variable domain DSGVTQTPKHLITATGQRVTLRCSPRSGDLSVYWYQQSLDQGLQFLIQYYNGEERAKGNILERFSAQQFPDLHSELNLSSLELGDSALYFCASSVGERGNTIYFGEGSWLTVV.

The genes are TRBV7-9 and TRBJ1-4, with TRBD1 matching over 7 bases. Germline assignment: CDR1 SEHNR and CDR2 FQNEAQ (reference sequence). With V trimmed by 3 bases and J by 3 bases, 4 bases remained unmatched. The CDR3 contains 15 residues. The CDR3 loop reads CASSFMGQPNEKLFF. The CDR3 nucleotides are TGTGCCAGCAGCTTCATGGGACAGCCTAATGAAAAACTGTTTTTT. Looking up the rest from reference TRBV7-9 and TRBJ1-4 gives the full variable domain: DTGVSQNPRHKITKRGQNVTFRCDPISEHNRLYWYRQTLGQGPEFLTYFQNEAQLEKSRLLSDRFSAERPKGSFSTLEIQRTEQGDSAMYLCASSFMGQPNEKLFFGSGTQLSVL.